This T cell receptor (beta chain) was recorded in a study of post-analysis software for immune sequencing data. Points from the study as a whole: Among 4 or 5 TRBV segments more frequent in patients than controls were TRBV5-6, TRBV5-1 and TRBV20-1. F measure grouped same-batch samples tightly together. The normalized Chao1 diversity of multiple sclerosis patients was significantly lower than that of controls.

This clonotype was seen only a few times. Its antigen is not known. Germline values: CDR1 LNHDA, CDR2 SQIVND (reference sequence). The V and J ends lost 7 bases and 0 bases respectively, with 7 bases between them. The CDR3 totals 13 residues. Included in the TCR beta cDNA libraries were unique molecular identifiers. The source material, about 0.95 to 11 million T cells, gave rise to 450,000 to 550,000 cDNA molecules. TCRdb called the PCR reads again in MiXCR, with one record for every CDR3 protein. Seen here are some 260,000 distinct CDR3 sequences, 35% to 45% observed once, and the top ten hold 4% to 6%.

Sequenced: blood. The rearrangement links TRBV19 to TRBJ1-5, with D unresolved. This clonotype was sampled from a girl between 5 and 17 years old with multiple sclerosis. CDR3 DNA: TGTGCCAGTAAAGGATATAGCAATCAGCCCCAGCATTTT. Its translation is CASKGYSNQPQHF.